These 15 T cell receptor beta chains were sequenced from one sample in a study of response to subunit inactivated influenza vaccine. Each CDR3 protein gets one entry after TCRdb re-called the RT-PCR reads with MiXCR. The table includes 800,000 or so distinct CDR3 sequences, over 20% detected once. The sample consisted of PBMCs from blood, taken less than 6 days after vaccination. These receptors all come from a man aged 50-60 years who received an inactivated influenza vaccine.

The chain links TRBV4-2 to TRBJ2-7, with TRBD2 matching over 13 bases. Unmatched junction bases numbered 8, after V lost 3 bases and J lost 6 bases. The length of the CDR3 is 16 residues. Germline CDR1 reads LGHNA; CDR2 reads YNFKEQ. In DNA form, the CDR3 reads TGTGCCAGCAGCCAGGAACTAGCGGGAGGGCCTGTCGAGCAGTACTTC. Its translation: CASSQELAGGPVEQYF.

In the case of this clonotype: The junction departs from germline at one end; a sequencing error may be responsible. CDR3 region: CASSLEWGVTQYF. CDR3 coding DNA: TGTGCTAGCAGCTTAGAATGGGGGGTGACCCAGTACTTC. The genes are TRBV7-7 and TRBJ2-5; D is possibly TRBD2 (6 bases). This CDR3 has 13 amino acids. Germline CDR1 SSHAT, CDR2 FNYEAQ (reference sequence).

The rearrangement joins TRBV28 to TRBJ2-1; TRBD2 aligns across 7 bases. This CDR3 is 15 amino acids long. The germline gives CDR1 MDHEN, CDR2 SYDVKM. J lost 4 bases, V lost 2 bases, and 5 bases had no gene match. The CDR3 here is CASSLGGVGYNEQFF. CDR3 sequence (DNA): TGTGCCAGCAGTTTAGGGGGGGTGGGGTACAATGAGCAGTTCTTC.

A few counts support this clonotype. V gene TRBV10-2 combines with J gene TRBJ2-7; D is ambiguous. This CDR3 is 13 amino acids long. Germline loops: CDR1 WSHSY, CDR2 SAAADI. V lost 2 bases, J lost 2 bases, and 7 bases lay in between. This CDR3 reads CASSEIRAYEQYF. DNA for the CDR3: TGCGCCAGCAGTGAGATACGGGCCTACGAGCAGTACTTC.

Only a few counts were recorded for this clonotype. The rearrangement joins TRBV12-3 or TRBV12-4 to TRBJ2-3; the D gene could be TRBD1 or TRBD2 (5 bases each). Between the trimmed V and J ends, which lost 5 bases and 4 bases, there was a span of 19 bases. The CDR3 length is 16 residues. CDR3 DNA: TGTGCCAGCAGTACCCGACAGAAGGGACGCGCAGATACGCAGTATTTT. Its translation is CASSTRQKGRADTQYF.

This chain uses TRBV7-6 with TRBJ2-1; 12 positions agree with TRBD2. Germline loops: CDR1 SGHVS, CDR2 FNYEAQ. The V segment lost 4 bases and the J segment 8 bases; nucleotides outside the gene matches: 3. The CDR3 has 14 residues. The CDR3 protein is CASSSGLAGYEQFF. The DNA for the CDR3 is TGTGCCAGCAGCTCCGGACTAGCGGGGTATGAGCAGTTCTTC.

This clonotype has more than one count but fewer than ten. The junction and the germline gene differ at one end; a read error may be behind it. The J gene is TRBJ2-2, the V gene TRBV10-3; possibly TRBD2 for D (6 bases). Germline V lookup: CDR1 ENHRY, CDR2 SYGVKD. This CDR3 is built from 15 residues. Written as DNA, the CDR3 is TGTGCCATCAGTGGCGGCGGGGAGAACACCGGGGAGCTGTCTTTT. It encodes CAISGGGENTGELSF.

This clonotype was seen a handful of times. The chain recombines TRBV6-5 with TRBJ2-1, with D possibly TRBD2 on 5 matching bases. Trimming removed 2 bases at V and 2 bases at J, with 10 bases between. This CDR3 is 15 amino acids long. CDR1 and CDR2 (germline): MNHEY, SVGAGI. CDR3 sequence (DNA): TGTGCCAGCAGTTACACGGGGAATCCCTACAATGAGCAGTTCTTC. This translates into CASSYTGNPYNEQFF.

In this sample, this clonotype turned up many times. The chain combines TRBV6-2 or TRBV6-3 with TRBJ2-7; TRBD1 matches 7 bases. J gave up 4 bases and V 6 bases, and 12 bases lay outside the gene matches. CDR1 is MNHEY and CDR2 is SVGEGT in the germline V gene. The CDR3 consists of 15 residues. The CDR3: CASSPGTADYYEQYF. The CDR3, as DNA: TGTGCCAGCAGCCCCGGGACAGCCGATTATTACGAGCAGTACTTC.

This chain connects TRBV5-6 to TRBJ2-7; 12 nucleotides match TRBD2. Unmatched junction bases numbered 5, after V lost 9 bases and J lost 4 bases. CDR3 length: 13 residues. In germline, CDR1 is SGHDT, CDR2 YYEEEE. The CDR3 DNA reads TGTGCCACCTGGACTAGCGGGGTATACGAGCAGTACTTC. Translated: CATWTSGVYEQYF.

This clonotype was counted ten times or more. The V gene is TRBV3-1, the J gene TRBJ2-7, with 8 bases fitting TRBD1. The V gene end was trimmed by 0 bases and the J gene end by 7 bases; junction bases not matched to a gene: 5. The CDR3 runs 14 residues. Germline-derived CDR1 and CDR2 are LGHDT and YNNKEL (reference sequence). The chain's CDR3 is CASSQDSDRAEQYF. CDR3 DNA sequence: TGTGCCAGCAGCCAAGATTCGGACAGGGCGGAGCAGTACTTC.

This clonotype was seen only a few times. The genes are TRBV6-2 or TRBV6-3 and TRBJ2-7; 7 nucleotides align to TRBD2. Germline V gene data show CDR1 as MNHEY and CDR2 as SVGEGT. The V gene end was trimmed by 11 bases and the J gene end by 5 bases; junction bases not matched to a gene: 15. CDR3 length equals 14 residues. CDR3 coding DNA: TGTGCCGTGGTCGGGAGGTTGCTGTCGGACGAGCAGTACTTC. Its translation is CAVVGRLLSDEQYF.

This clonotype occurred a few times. CDR3 residues: CASSEVGNSPLHF. The DNA of the CDR3 is TGTGCCAGCAGTGAAGTTGGTAATTCACCCCTCCACTTT. The chain is built from TRBV6-1 and TRBJ1-6; the D is unclear. The ends were cut back, 1 base at V and 6 bases at J, with 4 bases in the middle. CDR1 is MNHNS and CDR2 is SASEGT in the germline V gene. The CDR3 runs 13 residues.

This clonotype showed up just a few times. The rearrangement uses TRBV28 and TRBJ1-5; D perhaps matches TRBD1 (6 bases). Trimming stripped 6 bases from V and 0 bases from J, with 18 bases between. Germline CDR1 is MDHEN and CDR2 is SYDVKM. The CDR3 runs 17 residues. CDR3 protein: CASRGRGTPYSNQPQHF. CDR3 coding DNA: TGTGCCAGCAGAGGGAGGGGGACCCCATATAGCAATCAGCCCCAGCATTTT. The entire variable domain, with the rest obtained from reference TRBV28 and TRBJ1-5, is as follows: DVKVTQSSRYLVKRTGEKVFLECVQDMDHENMFWYRQDPGLGLRLIYFSYDVKMKEKGDIPEGYSVSREKKERFSLILESASTNQTSMYLCASRGRGTPYSNQPQHFGDGTRLSIL.

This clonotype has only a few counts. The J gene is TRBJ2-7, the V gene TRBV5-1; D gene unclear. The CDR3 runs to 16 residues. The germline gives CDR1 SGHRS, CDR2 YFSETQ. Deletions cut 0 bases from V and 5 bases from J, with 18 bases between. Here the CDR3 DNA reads TGCGCCAGCAGCTTGGTGGGTGGTGCGAGGCAGGACGAGCAGTACTTC. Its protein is CASSLVGGARQDEQYF.